Shown below are 30 T cell receptor beta chains from a single sample sequenced in a study of blood T cell repertoires in COVID-19. The table came from immunoSEQ multiplex PCR; TCRdb's copy has only in-frame clones and leaves some out. This table has 30,000 to 40,000 clones, 90% appearing once. Sequenced: peripheral blood. The origin of the receptors is a man aged 60 to 69 with active or convalescent COVID-19.

J is TRBJ1-3 and V is TRBV27; D gene unclear. The CDR3 sequence is 15 residues long. Germline loops: CDR1 MNHEY, CDR2 SMNVEV (reference sequence). Trimming removed 0 bases at V and 0 bases at J, with 6 bases between. CDR3 residues: CASSLSWHSGNTIYF. The CDR3 DNA follows: TGTGCCAGCAGTTTATCGTGGCACTCTGGAAACACCATATATTTT.

V gene TRBV9 combines with J gene TRBJ2-3; 15 positions match TRBD2. The CDR3 runs 21 residues. V lost 4 bases to trimming and J lost 4 bases; unmatched junction nucleotides: 19. Germline CDR1 is SGDLS and CDR2 is YYNGEE. In DNA, the CDR3 is TGTGCCAGCAGCCCCCTCTCGACAGGGCCCGGACTAGCGGGAGGGCCAGATACGCAGTATTTT. Translating gives CASSPLSTGPGLAGGPDTQYF.

The rearrangement links TRBV29-1 to TRBJ2-1; D possibly corresponds to TRBD2 (7 bases). The germline V gene has CDR1 SQVTM and CDR2 ANQGSEA. Trimming took 4 bases from V and 2 from J, leaving 12 bases between them. The CDR3 totals 14 residues. As DNA, the CDR3 is TGCAGCGTTGTGGGGGGGGGCACCTACAATGAGCAGTTCTTC. As protein: CSVVGGGTYNEQFF.

The V call is TRBV9, the J call TRBJ2-7; 9 bases align to TRBD2. CDR1 and CDR2 (germline): SGDLS, YYNGEE. Trimming cost V 0 bases and J 2 bases; bases outside gene matches: 3. This CDR3 spans 15 amino acids. CDR3 DNA sequence: TGTGCCAGCAGCGTAGCTGCTAGCGGGGCCTACGAGCAGTACTTC. Residues: CASSVAASGAYEQYF. Using reference TRBV9 and TRBJ2-7 for the parts outside the CDR3, the full variable domain is DSGVTQTPKHLITATGQRVTLRCSPRSGDLSVYWYQQSLDQGLQFLIQYYNGEERAKGNILERFSAQQFPDLHSELNLSSLELGDSALYFCASSVAASGAYEQYFGPGTRLTVT.

The chain is built from TRBV7-9 and TRBJ2-1; 11 nucleotides align to TRBD2. Looked up from germline, CDR1 is SEHNR and CDR2 is FQNEAQ (reference sequence). This CDR3 is built from 15 residues. V was clipped by 5 bases and J by 9 bases; unmatched bases: 9. The CDR3 sequence: CASSPGSGRGGEQFF. CDR3 nucleotides: TGTGCCAGCAGCCCGGGTAGCGGGAGGGGGGGTGAGCAGTTCTTC.

The chain employs TRBV27 and TRBJ1-1, with TRBD1 matching over 7 bases. CDR3 length equals 15 residues. Unmatched junction bases numbered 13, after V lost 11 bases and J lost 1 base. Germline values: CDR1 MNHEY, CDR2 SMNVEV (reference sequence). This CDR3 is CARPWDRLRNTEAFF. The CDR3 DNA is TGTGCCCGGCCTTGGGACAGATTGAGGAACACTGAAGCTTTCTTT.

This rearrangement joins TRBV7-2 to TRBJ2-5, with TRBD2 matching over 7 bases. The CDR3 consists of 15 residues. Germline V CDR1 and CDR2: SGHTA, FQGNSA. V lost 3 bases, J lost 3 bases, and 7 bases stayed unmatched. CDR3 nucleotide sequence: TGTGCCAGCAGCTTGTGGCGGGGGAACAAAGAGACCCAGTACTTC. As protein: CASSLWRGNKETQYF.

The chain recombines TRBV23-1 with TRBJ1-2; D is unresolved. TRBV23-1 is an ORF, with its function uncertain. With 6 bases removed from V and 4 bases from J, the gap between germline ends came to 18 bases. This CDR3 contains 15 residues. The CDR3 sequence: CASSWAGLSSYGYTF. The CDR3 coding sequence is TGCGCCAGCAGCTGGGCGGGTCTCTCGAGCTATGGCTACACCTTC.

The gene calls are TRBV19 and TRBJ2-3, with D possibly being TRBD2 (5 bases). The V gene lost 3 bases and the J gene lost 7 bases, with 11 bases spanning the gap. This CDR3 spans 13 amino acids. CDR1 is LNHDA and CDR2 is SQIVND in the germline V gene (reference sequence). DNA of the CDR3: TGTGCCAGTAGTATCGGGAATTCGAATACGCAGTATTTT. It translates to CASSIGNSNTQYF.

Comments on this clone: Relative to the germline gene, one junction end is altered; a read error may explain this. The CDR3 DNA sequence: TGCAGTGCTAGCCTGGCGGAAAGGGAGAACTTC. Protein product: CSASLAERENF. This chain joins TRBV20-1 and TRBJ2-7; perhaps TRBD2 as D (5 bases). The CDR3 is 11 residues long. The germline CDR1 and CDR2 sequences are DFQATT and SNEGSKA (reference sequence).

This clone has just one count. The junction and the germline gene differ at one end; a read error may be behind it. The rearrangement joins TRBV20-1 to TRBJ2-7; 8 bases match TRBD1. The CDR3 is 10 amino acids. Germline V gene lookup returns CDR1 DFQATT and CDR2 SNEGSKA (reference sequence). DNA for the CDR3: TGCAGTGCTAGAGCGGACAGGGTTTTCTTC. Translated, it gives CSARADRVFF.

CDR3 DNA: TGTGCCAGCAGTTTGCCCCGGGACAGGGGCTTTTTGCCCGGGGAGCTGTTTTTT. This gives the protein CASSLPRDRGFLPGELFF. This chain links TRBV28 with TRBJ2-2; 10 nucleotides agree with TRBD1. Germline V gene sequence: CDR1 MDHEN, CDR2 SYDVKM. After removal of 3 bases from V and 6 bases from J, the junction contained 13 bases not matched to a gene. The CDR3 runs to 18 residues.

A note on this clone: At one end, the junction sequence differs from germline, possibly due to a read error. This sequence joins TRBV28 and TRBJ2-3; tentative D call: TRBD1 (5 bases). The CDR3 loop spans 12 amino acids. Germline-derived CDR1 and CDR2 are MDHEN and SYDVKM. DNA for the CDR3: TGTGCCAGCAGTTTATTGTGGCAGCCCGGACAATTT. This encodes CASSLLWQPGQF.

CDR3 in amino acids: CASRRTGTLTEAFF. The DNA of the CDR3 is TGTGCCAGCAGACGGACAGGGACGTTGACTGAAGCTTTCTTT. The chain is built from TRBV28 and TRBJ1-1; 8 bases line up with TRBD1. J lost 5 bases, V lost 6 bases, and 8 bases had no gene match. The CDR3 covers 14 residues. Per germline, CDR1 MDHEN and CDR2 SYDVKM.

The rearrangement uses TRBV4-2 and TRBJ1-1; tentative D call: TRBD1 (5 bases). The CDR3 length is 14 residues. V was trimmed by 4 bases and J by 4 bases, leaving 13 bases between them. Germline V CDR1 and CDR2: LGHNA, YNFKEQ. CDR3 region: CASSPQGQRTEAFF. The CDR3 DNA reads as TGTGCCAGCAGCCCTCAGGGCCAACGCACTGAAGCTTTCTTT.

V and J are TRBV25-1 and TRBJ2-3; 12 bases map to TRBD1. The germline V gene has CDR1 MGHDK and CDR2 SYGVNS. The CDR3 has 11 residues. V gave up 8 bases and J gave up 12 bases; unmatched junction bases: 3. The CDR3 bases are TGTGCCAGCGGGACAGGGGGCTATCAGTATTTT. Its protein product is CASGTGGYQYF. Drawing the rest from reference TRBV25-1 and TRBJ2-3, the complete variable domain is EADIYQTPRYLVIGTGKKITLECSQTMGHDKMYWYQQDPGMELHLIHYSYGVNSTEKGDLSSESTVSRIRTEHFPLTLESARPSHTSQYLCASGTGGYQYFGPGTRLTVL.

The J gene is TRBJ2-7, the V gene TRBV27, with 9 bases fitting TRBD2. J was trimmed by 4 bases and V by 1 base; bases with no gene match: 5. This CDR3 spans 15 amino acids. Germline CDR1 and CDR2: MNHEY and SMNVEV (reference sequence). The CDR3 sequence is CASSLFSGSYYEQYF. The CDR3 DNA sequence: TGTGCCAGCAGTTTATTTAGCGGGAGTTATTACGAGCAGTACTTC.

The chain couples TRBV2 to TRBJ2-1, with 11 bases lining up with TRBD1. The CDR3 has 14 amino acids. V lost 6 bases to trimming and J lost 8 bases; unmatched junction nucleotides: 6. The germline V gene encodes CDR1 SNHLY and CDR2 FYNNEI. In nucleotides, the CDR3 is TGTGCCAGCAGGATAGGACAGGGGGCGGATGAGCAGTTCTTC. Its protein product is CASRIGQGADEQFF.

The CDR3 reads CASSQEPFGGRENEQFF. In nucleotides, the CDR3 is TGTGCCAGCAGCCAAGAACCCTTTGGCGGGCGAGAAAATGAGCAGTTCTTC. J is TRBJ2-1 and V is TRBV3-1 (or the pseudogene TRBV3-2), with D possibly TRBD2 on 5 matching bases. The CDR3 loop spans 17 amino acids. The V gene's germline CDR1 is LGHDT and CDR2 YNNKEL (reference sequence). Trimming took off 0 bases at V and 7 bases at J, with 19 bases between the two ends.

The V call is TRBV3-1 (or the pseudogene TRBV3-2), the J call TRBJ1-2, with TRBD1 matching 7 bases. In germline, CDR1 is LGHDT, CDR2 YNNKEL (reference sequence). The CDR3 has 15 amino acids. V shed 0 bases and J 4 bases; nucleotides not matched to a gene: 5. The CDR3 spells CASSQDGTAIYGYTF. The CDR3 region has the DNA TGTGCCAGCAGCCAAGACGGGACAGCCATCTATGGCTACACCTTC.

V gene TRBV2 combines with J gene TRBJ2-1, with a weak D call TRBD2 (7 bases). V lost 6 bases, J lost 4 bases, and 10 bases lay in between. CDR3 length equals 13 residues. The germline CDR1 and CDR2 sequences are SNHLY and FYNNEI. CDR3 coding DNA: TGTGCCAGCAGCGGGGGGCAGTACAATGAGCAGTTCTTC. Its translation is CASSGGQYNEQFF.

The chain employs TRBV11-2 and TRBJ2-1; 7 bases are a match to TRBD2. V was clipped by 5 bases and J by 1 base; unmatched bases: 5. CDR1 SGHAT and CDR2 FQNNGV come from the germline V gene. CDR3 size: 15 residues. CDR3 DNA sequence: TGTGCCAGCAGCCCCTGGCGGGGGTCCTACAATGAGCAGTTCTTC. This encodes CASSPWRGSYNEQFF.

V gene TRBV2 combines with J gene TRBJ2-1; 14 bases fit TRBD2. V lost 2 bases and J lost 8; bases outside the gene matches: 5. Per the germline V gene, CDR1 is SNHLY and CDR2 is FYNNEI. CDR3 length: 16 residues. CDR3 sequence: CASSERGLAGAHEQFF. As DNA, the CDR3 is TGTGCCAGCAGTGAAAGGGGACTAGCGGGAGCCCATGAGCAGTTCTTC.

This clone was picked up one time. The chain couples TRBV10-1 to TRBJ2-5; TRBD1 aligns across 8 bases. CDR1 is WNHNN and CDR2 is SYGVQD in the germline V gene (reference sequence). V gave up 6 bases and J gave up 1 base; unmatched junction bases: 4. CDR3 size: 14 residues. DNA for the CDR3: TGCGCCAGCAGCGCGGGACAGGTCCAAGAGACCCAGTACTTC. It specifies CASSAGQVQETQYF.

Notes on this clone: At one end, the junction sequence differs from germline, possibly due to a read error. The chain links TRBV11-2 to TRBJ2-1, with D tentatively TRBD1 (6 bases). The germline gives CDR1 SGHAT, CDR2 FQNNGV. CDR3 size: 12 residues. As DNA, the CDR3 is TGTGCCAGCACCTTAACAGGGAATGAGCAGTTCTTC. It is translated as CASTLTGNEQFF. The whole variable domain, remainder taken from reference TRBV11-2 and TRBJ2-1, is EAGVAQSPRYKIIEKRQSVAFWCNPISGHATLYWYQQILGQGPKLLIQFQNNGVVDDSQLPKDRFSAERLKGVDSTLKIQPAKLEDSAVYLCASTLTGNEQFFGPGTRLTVL.

The gene calls are TRBV10-1 and TRBJ2-3, with D maybe TRBD2 (5 bases). This CDR3 region has 15 residues. Trimming took 3 bases from V and 4 from J, leaving 14 bases between them. The germline V gene has CDR1 WNHNN and CDR2 SYGVQD (reference sequence). CDR3 in amino acids: CASSEGGDKPDTQYF. The CDR3, as DNA: TGCGCCAGCAGTGAAGGAGGAGACAAACCAGATACGCAGTATTTT.

V usage is TRBV29-1 and J usage is TRBJ2-7; 13 nucleotides align to TRBD2. The V segment lost 2 bases and the J segment 5 bases; nucleotides outside the gene matches: 12. The CDR3 is 17 residues long. The germline gives CDR1 SQVTM, CDR2 ANQGSEA. Here the CDR3 reads CSVETGLTSGRKDEQYF. The DNA for the CDR3 is TGCAGCGTTGAAACAGGGTTGACTAGCGGGAGGAAGGACGAGCAGTACTTC.

V and J are TRBV7-2 and TRBJ2-1, with 8 bases matching TRBD2. The length of the CDR3 is 16 residues. V lost 2 bases, J lost 0 bases, and 3 bases stayed unmatched. Germline V CDR1 and CDR2: SGHTA, FQGNSA. CDR3 sequence (DNA): TGTGCCAGCAGCTTAAGGGGACTAGGCTCCTACAATGAGCAGTTCTTC. Translation: CASSLRGLGSYNEQFF.

The chain couples TRBV24-1 to TRBJ2-2; 11 positions agree with TRBD2. CDR1 and CDR2 from the germline V gene are KGHDR and SFDVKD. The CDR3 totals 16 residues. The V and J ends lost 5 bases and 1 base, in that order; junction bases with no gene match: 2. The CDR3 DNA reads TGTGCCACCAGTGTCACTAGCGGGAGGAACACCGGGGAGCTGTTTTTT. Its protein product is CATSVTSGRNTGELFF.

The chain uses TRBV20-1 and TRBJ1-2; D unclear. The CDR3 totals 11 residues. The germline V gene encodes CDR1 DFQATT and CDR2 SNEGSKA (reference sequence). The CDR3 coding sequence is TGCAGCGCTCACATTAACTATGGCTACACCTTC. This codes for CSAHINYGYTF.